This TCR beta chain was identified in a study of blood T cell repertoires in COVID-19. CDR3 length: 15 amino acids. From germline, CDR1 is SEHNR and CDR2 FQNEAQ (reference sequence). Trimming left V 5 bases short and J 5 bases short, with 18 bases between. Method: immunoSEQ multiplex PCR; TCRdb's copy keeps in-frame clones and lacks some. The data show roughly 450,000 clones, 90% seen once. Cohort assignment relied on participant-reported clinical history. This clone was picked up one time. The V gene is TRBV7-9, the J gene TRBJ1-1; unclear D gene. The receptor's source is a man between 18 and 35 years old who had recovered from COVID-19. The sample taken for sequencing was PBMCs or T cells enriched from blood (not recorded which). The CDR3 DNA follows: TGTGCCAGCAGCCTCCAAATCAGCGGGTGGACTGAAGCTTTCTTT. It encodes CASSLQISGWTEAFF.